The 4 T cell receptor beta chains below were found in one sample sequenced in a study of shared clonotypes between healthy human individuals. Sequencing used immunoSEQ multiplex PCR; TCRdb keeps in-frame clones, though not all of them. The table has about 1.1 million clones, approximately 80% seen once. What was sequenced was memory CD4+ T cells from PBMCs. The subset is: CD45RA-negative fraction. These receptors were taken from a man between 18 and 35 years old in good health. Some clones in this sample may be carry-over from other donors' samples.

The chain has TRBV5-1 and TRBJ2-2, with D perhaps matching TRBD1 (5 bases). Per the germline V gene, CDR1 is SGHRS and CDR2 is YFSETQ. CDR3 length: 16 residues. The V gene lost 0 bases and the J gene lost 1 base, with 10 bases spanning the gap. The CDR3: CASSLDGRGNTGELFF. DNA of the CDR3: TGCGCCAGCAGCTTGGACGGTAGGGGGAACACCGGGGAGCTGTTTTTT. Using reference TRBV5-1 and TRBJ2-2 for the parts outside the CDR3, the full variable domain is KAGVTQTPRYLIKTRGQQVTLSCSPISGHRSVSWYQQTPGQGLQFLFEYFSETQRNKGNFPGRFSGRQFSNSRSEMNVSTLELGDSALYLCASSLDGRGNTGELFFGEGSRLTVL.

The chain couples TRBV7-2 to TRBJ1-1; D is uncertain. Per the germline V gene, CDR1 is SGHTA and CDR2 is FQGNSA. CDR3 length: 14 amino acids. V was cut by 2 bases and J by 3 bases, with 10 bases left in between. Here the CDR3 reads CASSLILGYTEAFF. DNA for the CDR3: TGTGCCAGCAGCTTAATTCTTGGGTACACTGAAGCTTTCTTT.

V is TRBV27 and J is TRBJ2-1; D is uncertain. CDR3 length: 12 amino acids. V lost 3 bases, J lost 5 bases, and 5 bases lay in between. Germline V CDR1 and CDR2: MNHEY, SMNVEV (reference sequence). Here the CDR3 DNA reads TGTGCCAGCAGTTTCTCGAACAATGAGCAGTTCTTC. It is translated as CASSFSNNEQFF.

This chain links TRBV7-3 with TRBJ2-7; TRBD1 matches at 8 bases. J gave up 4 bases and V 4 bases, and 6 bases lay outside the gene matches. There are 14 residues in the CDR3. Germline CDR1 reads SGHTA; CDR2 reads FQGTGA. The CDR3 sequence: CASSSSGTGYEQYF. The CDR3 nucleotides read TGTGCCAGCAGCTCGTCCGGGACAGGTTACGAGCAGTACTTC.